Sequencing of this T cell receptor (beta chain) was carried out in a study of blood T cell repertoires in COVID-19. Measured with immunoSEQ multiplex PCR; TCRdb has only the in-frame clones, and not every one. The sample comprises approximately 160,000 clones, 65% to 85% of which are singletons, and about 10% rests with the top ten. Germline V CDR1 and CDR2: WNHNN, SYGVQD (reference sequence). V lost 5 bases to trimming and J lost 0 bases; unmatched junction nucleotides: 9. The CDR3 sequence is 16 residues long. This chain uses TRBV10-1 with TRBJ1-1; 7 positions match TRBD1. This sequence was found in a woman of 80 years or more with active or convalescent COVID-19. Sequenced sample: peripheral blood. CDR3 in DNA: TGCGCCAGCAGTCCTACAGGGGCCTCCATGAACACTGAAGCTTTCTTT. Its protein is CASSPTGASMNTEAFF.